These 27 T cell receptor beta chains came from one sample sequenced in a study of cytomegalovirus exposure and HLA in healthy donors. The repertoire was sequenced with immunoSEQ multiplex PCR; TCRdb's copy has only in-frame clones and lacks some. The sample consists of about 73,000 clones, approximately 96% of them appearing once. Sample: PBMCs. The receptors stem from a man aged 18 to 30 in good health and CMV-seronegative.

The genes are TRBV15 and TRBJ1-2; D is perhaps TRBD1 (5 bases). There are 17 residues in the CDR3. Germline V CDR1 and CDR2: LNHNV, YYDKDF (reference sequence). V dropped 0 bases and J dropped 2 bases, with 16 bases sitting between them. As DNA, the CDR3 is TGTGCCACCAGCAGAGATCGCCTCCAGGGAGGAAACTATGGCTACACCTTC. It yields the protein CATSRDRLQGGNYGYTF.

The V call is TRBV4-1, the J call TRBJ2-3, with 8 bases matching TRBD2. The junction had 5 bases not matched to a gene; V was cut back by 0 bases and J by 0 bases. This CDR3 contains 17 residues. Germline V gene lookup returns CDR1 MGHRA and CDR2 YSYEKL. In DNA form, the CDR3 reads TGCGCCAGCAGCCAAGATTGGACTAGCAGTAGCACAGATACGCAGTATTTT. It codes for CASSQDWTSSSTDTQYF.

V is TRBV19 and J is TRBJ2-5, with unresolved D. V dropped 6 bases and J dropped 0 bases, with 8 bases sitting between them. Germline CDR1 LNHDA, CDR2 SQIVND (reference sequence). This CDR3 is built from 13 residues. CDR3 in amino acids: CASSHRDQETQYF. CDR3 nucleotides: TGTGCCAGTAGCCACCGGGACCAAGAGACCCAGTACTTC.

This chain links TRBV7-8 with TRBJ1-4; the D gene is possibly TRBD1 (6 bases). Trimming left V 6 bases short and J 3 bases short, with 11 bases between. Germline V gene data show CDR1 as SGHVS and CDR2 as FQNEAQ. The CDR3 totals 14 residues. The CDR3 nucleotides are TGTGCCAGCAGGGGGAGGGGGGCTAATGAAAAACTGTTTTTT. Encoded protein: CASRGRGANEKLFF.

This clone was recorded only once. V is TRBV27 and J is TRBJ1-5; D possibly corresponds to TRBD1 (6 bases). Per germline, CDR1 MNHEY and CDR2 SMNVEV (reference sequence). This CDR3 comprises 15 residues. V lost 4 bases and J 9 bases, leaving 19 bases between the germline ends. In DNA, the CDR3 is TGTGCCAGCAGTTCTGCCGGGACACCACGGGGGCCCCAGCATTTT. This translates into CASSSAGTPRGPQHF.

V gene TRBV5-1 combines with J gene TRBJ1-1; 8 nucleotides align to TRBD1. V lost 0 bases, J lost 5 bases, and 9 bases stayed unmatched. This CDR3 is 16 amino acids long. Germline CDR1 is SGHRS and CDR2 is YFSETQ. CDR3 residues: CASSLGPYRGNTEAFF. The DNA of the CDR3 is TGCGCCAGCAGCTTGGGCCCGTACAGGGGGAATACTGAAGCTTTCTTT.

The chain uses TRBV5-1 and TRBJ1-1; D is perhaps TRBD1 (5 bases). Trimming removed 2 bases at V and 1 base at J, with 6 bases between. CDR1 SGHRS and CDR2 YFSETQ come from the germline V gene. The CDR3 runs to 13 residues. In DNA, the CDR3 is TGCGCCAGCAGCTTCGGACAGAACACTGAAGCTTTCTTT. Residues: CASSFGQNTEAFF.

This chain links TRBV9 with TRBJ2-7, with D possibly matching TRBD1 (6 bases). V shed 0 bases and J shed 3 bases, with 10 bases lying between them. This CDR3 is 14 amino acids long. CDR1 is SGDLS and CDR2 is YYNGEE in the germline V gene. CDR3 in amino acids: CASSVGTEIYEQYF. The CDR3 nucleotides are TGTGCCAGCAGCGTAGGGACAGAAATCTACGAGCAGTACTTC.

Only one count was recorded for this clone. The genes are TRBV10-2 and TRBJ1-2; the D gene is possibly TRBD1 (6 bases). The CDR3 sequence is 13 residues long. V lost 11 bases to trimming and J lost 5 bases, with 18 bases between them. The V gene's germline CDR1 is WSHSY and CDR2 SAAADI. The CDR3 sequence: CASSSGTQYGYTF. DNA for the CDR3: TGCGCCTCATCTTCCGGGACACAATATGGCTACACCTTC.

This chain connects TRBV7-8 to TRBJ2-1; TRBD2 agrees at 11 bases. The CDR3 is 16 residues long. The germline V gene encodes CDR1 SGHVS and CDR2 FQNEAQ. After removal of 4 bases from V and 6 bases from J, the junction contained 8 bases not matched to a gene. The DNA of the CDR3 is TGTGCCAGCAGCTCCCTTGGGACTAGCGGTCTCAATGAGCAGTTCTTC. Protein: CASSSLGTSGLNEQFF.

This clone was counted once. The genes are TRBV9 and TRBJ2-1; TRBD2 aligns across 11 bases. Trimming at V came to 4 bases and at J to 8 bases, leaving 23 bases not matched to a gene. The length of the CDR3 is 20 residues. In germline, CDR1 is SGDLS, CDR2 YYNGEE. DNA of the CDR3: TGTGCCAGCAGCCCTACCCTGGTGGTAGCGGGGGGGTTGACGGGGCATGAGCAGTTCTTC. Its protein is CASSPTLVVAGGLTGHEQFF.

J is TRBJ1-3 and V is TRBV4-3; the match to TRBD1 covers 9 bases. Unmatched junction bases numbered 7, after V lost 0 bases and J lost 7 bases. The CDR3 contains 16 residues. Germline loops: CDR1 LGHNA, CDR2 YSLEER. CDR3 sequence reads: CASSQDRTGGFNTIYF. CDR3 bases: TGCGCCAGCAGCCAAGACCGAACAGGGGGCTTTAACACCATATATTTT.

V usage is TRBV29-1 and J usage is TRBJ1-1, with D possibly being TRBD1 (5 bases). Germline assignment: CDR1 SQVTM and CDR2 ANQGSEA. Trimming removed 3 bases from V and 5 bases from J, with 22 bases in between. This CDR3 spans 16 amino acids. CDR3 sequence (DNA): TGCAGCGTTGATGGGTGGTTCGGCAGGGCGGCGACTGAAGCTTTCTTT. Its translation: CSVDGWFGRAATEAFF.

This chain links TRBV7-7 with TRBJ2-2; the match to TRBD2 covers 7 bases. After removal of 5 bases from V and 4 bases from J, the junction contained 7 bases not matched to a gene. This CDR3 is built from 15 residues. Germline CDR1 and CDR2: SSHAT and FNYEAQ (reference sequence). The CDR3: CASSPHSGSTGELFF. For the CDR3, the DNA is TGTGCCAGCAGCCCCCATAGCGGGTCCACCGGGGAGCTGTTTTTT. The full variable domain, completed using reference TRBV7-7 and TRBJ2-2, is GAGVSQSPRYKVTKRGQDVTLRCDPISSHATLYWYQQALGQGPEFLTYFNYEAQPDKSGLPSDRFSAERPEGSISTLTIQRTEQRDSAMYRCASSPHSGSTGELFFGEGSRLTVL.

This clone was seen a single time. CDR3 loop: CASSVGGTSGANVLTF. The CDR3, as DNA: TGTGCCAGCAGCGTTGGCGGAACCTCTGGGGCCAACGTCCTGACTTTC. The V and J genes are TRBV9 and TRBJ2-6, with D hard to call. V shed 2 bases and J shed 0 bases, with 9 bases lying between them. The germline gives CDR1 SGDLS, CDR2 YYNGEE. The CDR3 length is 16 residues.

This chain uses TRBV7-2 with TRBJ1-5; TRBD1 matches at 10 bases. This CDR3 region has 15 residues. The germline V gene encodes CDR1 SGHTA and CDR2 FQGNSA. Trimming cost V 5 bases and J 4 bases; bases outside gene matches: 5. The CDR3 sequence is CASSGTGVRNQPQHF. CDR3 bases: TGTGCCAGCAGCGGGACAGGGGTTAGGAATCAGCCCCAGCATTTT.

This chain joins TRBV27 and TRBJ2-7; D gene ambiguous. Trimming removed 5 bases from V and 1 base from J, with 21 bases in between. The CDR3 is 17 residues long. CDR1 MNHEY and CDR2 SMNVEV come from the germline V gene (reference sequence). CDR3 protein: CASSTPRYSAPSYEQYF. In nucleotides, the CDR3 is TGTGCCAGCAGTACCCCCCGTTATAGTGCGCCTTCCTACGAGCAGTACTTC.

This chain uses TRBV5-1 with TRBJ1-1; TRBD1 agrees at 8 bases. CDR3 size: 17 residues. Germline V gene sequence: CDR1 SGHRS, CDR2 YFSETQ. Trimming cost V 0 bases and J 5 bases; bases outside gene matches: 12. CDR3 residues: CASSLGGPVNRGTEAFF. CDR3 DNA sequence: TGCGCCAGCAGCTTGGGAGGACCCGTTAACAGGGGGACTGAAGCTTTCTTT. Filled out from reference TRBV5-1 and TRBJ1-1, the complete variable domain reads KAGVTQTPRYLIKTRGQQVTLSCSPISGHRSVSWYQQTPGQGLQFLFEYFSETQRNKGNFPGRFSGRQFSNSRSEMNVSTLELGDSALYLCASSLGGPVNRGTEAFFGQGTRLTVV.

The J gene is TRBJ1-5, the V gene TRBV11-2; D is uncertain. V was trimmed by 4 bases and J by 1 base, leaving 11 bases between them. There are 15 residues in the CDR3. CDR1 is SGHAT and CDR2 is FQNNGV in the germline V gene. The CDR3 sequence: CASSSPLESNQPQHF. CDR3 sequence (DNA): TGTGCCAGCAGCTCCCCTCTTGAGAGCAATCAGCCCCAGCATTTT.

This sequence joins TRBV7-3 and TRBJ2-3; D not resolved. Trimming took 5 bases from V and 4 from J, leaving 7 bases between them. The CDR3 contains 12 residues. Germline V CDR1 and CDR2: SGHTA, FQGTGA. The DNA of the CDR3 is TGTGCCAGCAGCGCCGGTCCAGATACGCAGTATTTT. Protein sequence: CASSAGPDTQYF.

The V and J genes are TRBV10-1 and TRBJ2-7, with 8 bases matching TRBD1. The CDR3 sequence is 16 residues long. The V gene end was trimmed by 6 bases and the J gene end by 0 bases; junction bases not matched to a gene: 10. Germline V CDR1 and CDR2: WNHNN, SYGVQD (reference sequence). The CDR3 sequence: CASRSVGQVVSYEQYF. The CDR3 bases are TGCGCCAGCAGAAGCGTGGGACAGGTAGTCTCCTACGAGCAGTACTTC.

This clone occurred a few times. V gene TRBV10-2 combines with J gene TRBJ2-5; 7 bases agree with TRBD2. Germline CDR1 reads WSHSY; CDR2 reads SAAADI. The CDR3 has 15 amino acids. V trimming: 6 bases; J trimming: 2 bases; junction bases outside the gene matches: 9. The CDR3: CASSPIKRGQETQYF. CDR3 in DNA: TGCGCCAGCAGCCCCATAAAGCGGGGTCAAGAGACCCAGTACTTC.

The V gene is TRBV2, the J gene TRBJ1-2; 9 positions match TRBD1. The V and J ends lost 6 bases and 6 bases, in that order; junction bases with no gene match: 5. This CDR3 contains 13 residues. Germline V gives CDR1 SNHLY, CDR2 FYNNEI. CDR3 sequence: CASRVGTGNGYTF. CDR3 in DNA: TGTGCCAGCAGAGTAGGGACAGGGAATGGCTACACCTTC.

This clone was counted only a few times. The chain is built from TRBV9 and TRBJ1-1; tentatively, D is TRBD1 (5 bases). The CDR3 length is 15 residues. V lost 0 bases and J lost 4, with 13 bases in between. Germline V gene data show CDR1 as SGDLS and CDR2 as YYNGEE. This chain's CDR3 is CASSVGVRDGTEAFF. The CDR3 DNA is TGTGCCAGCAGCGTAGGAGTCAGGGATGGCACTGAAGCTTTCTTT.

J is TRBJ1-1 and V is TRBV5-4; 9 bases are shared with TRBD1. From germline, CDR1 is SGHNT and CDR2 YYREEE (reference sequence). Unmatched junction bases numbered 8, after V lost 4 bases and J lost 4 bases. The CDR3 runs 15 residues. In DNA form, the CDR3 reads TGTGCCAGCAGCCGGGACAGGGCGGGAGGCACTGAAGCTTTCTTT. Its protein product is CASSRDRAGGTEAFF. The whole variable domain, filled in from reference TRBV5-4 and TRBJ1-1, reads ETGVTQSPTHLIKTRGQQVTLRCSSQSGHNTVSWYQQALGQGPQFIFQYYREEENGRGNFPPRFSGLQFPNYSSELNVNALELDDSALYLCASSRDRAGGTEAFFGQGTRLTVV.

The chain employs TRBV28 and TRBJ1-2; TRBD1 might be the D (5 bases). Germline CDR1 reads MDHEN; CDR2 reads SYDVKM. V shed 2 bases and J shed 0 bases, with 7 bases lying between them. The CDR3 totals 14 residues. The CDR3 nucleotides read TGTGCCAGCAGTTTAGGGGGGACTAACTATGGCTACACCTTC. This translates into CASSLGGTNYGYTF.

The chain has TRBV19 and TRBJ2-7, with D possibly TRBD2 on 6 matching bases. This CDR3 comprises 13 residues. Germline V lookup: CDR1 LNHDA, CDR2 SQIVND (reference sequence). Trimming took off 5 bases at V and 5 bases at J, with 13 bases between the two ends. The CDR3 protein is CASSHDWGDEQYF. The CDR3 coding sequence is TGTGCCAGTAGTCACGATTGGGGGGACGAGCAGTACTTC.